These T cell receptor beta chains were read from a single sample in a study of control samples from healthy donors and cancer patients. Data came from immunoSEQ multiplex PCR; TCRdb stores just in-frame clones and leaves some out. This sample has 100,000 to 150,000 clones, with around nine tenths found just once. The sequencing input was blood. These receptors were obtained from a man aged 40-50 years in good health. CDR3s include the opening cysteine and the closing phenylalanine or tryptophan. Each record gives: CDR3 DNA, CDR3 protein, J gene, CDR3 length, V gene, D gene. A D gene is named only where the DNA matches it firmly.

TGTGCCAGCAGCGCCTACGGTCAGGGGGTCGAGCAGTACTTC CASSAYGQGVEQYF TRBJ2-7 14 TRBV9 TRBD1
TGTGCTAGCAGCAATAGCGGATCTAGCACAGATACGCAGTATTTT CASSNSGSSTDTQYF TRBJ2-3 15 TRBV7-7 NA
TGTGCCAGCAGCGTAAGGGGCTACTCTGGAAACACCATATATTTT CASSVRGYSGNTIYF TRBJ1-3 15 TRBV9 NA
TGCGCCAGCAGCATCGCCGCCGGGACAGGGTCCTACGAGCAGTACTTC CASSIAAGTGSYEQYF TRBJ2-7 16 TRBV5-1 TRBD1
TGTGCCAGCTCACCGGGTACGCTTTTGAGTCAAGAGACCCAGTACTTC CASSPGTLLSQETQYF TRBJ2-5 16 TRBV18 NA
TGTGCCAGCAGTTCAATCCAGGGGTTCGAGACCCAGTACTTC CASSSIQGFETQYF TRBJ2-5 14 TRBV5-5 NA
TGCGCCGGATACACCGAACTCTTGAACACTGAAGCTTTCTTT CAGYTELLNTEAFF TRBJ1-1 14 TRBV23-1 NA
TGTGCCAGCAAGCGGAGGGACAGGGGGCCCTCCGACTCGAATCAGCCCCAGCATTTT CASKRRDRGPSDSNQPQHF TRBJ1-5 19 TRBV27 TRBD1
TGTGCCAGCAGCGTAGCCAAGCTCGGGACACCGACGGATACGCAGTATTTT CASSVAKLGTPTDTQYF TRBJ2-3 17 TRBV9 NA
TGTGCCAGCAGTGTATGGATACTCACCGGGGAGCTGTTTTTT CASSVWILTGELFF TRBJ2-2 14 TRBV2 NA
TGCGCCAGCAGCTATTTAGGGGACGAGCAGTACTTC CASSYLGDEQYF TRBJ2-7 12 TRBV5-1 NA